The 7 T cell receptor beta chains presented below share a single source sample, sequenced in a study of blood T cell repertoires in COVID-19. Generated by immunoSEQ multiplex PCR, the TCRdb table keeps only in-frame clones and is missing some. The sample yields 300,000 to 400,000 clones, approximately 84% seen once. The sequencing sample was made of PBMCs or T cells enriched from blood (not recorded which). The source is a woman in her 30s who had recovered from COVID-19.

The chain employs TRBV6-1 and TRBJ1-6; D is ambiguous. Germline V gives CDR1 MNHNS, CDR2 SASEGT. Trimming removed 2 bases from V and 5 bases from J, with 10 bases in between. The CDR3 runs 15 residues. The CDR3 DNA reads TGTGCCAGCAGTGAATCCGGGAGAAATAATTCACCCCTCCACTTT. It codes for CASSESGRNNSPLHF.

The rearrangement links TRBV28 to TRBJ1-1; D possibly corresponds to TRBD1 (6 bases). The length of the CDR3 is 15 residues. With 3 bases removed from V and 0 bases from J, the gap between germline ends came to 11 bases. Per the germline V gene, CDR1 is MDHEN and CDR2 is SYDVKM. CDR3 in amino acids: CASSFHRALNTEAFF. CDR3 nucleotide sequence: TGTGCCAGCAGTTTCCACAGGGCTCTGAACACTGAAGCTTTCTTT. The entire variable domain, with the rest obtained from reference TRBV28 and TRBJ1-1, is as follows: DVKVTQSSRYLVKRTGEKVFLECVQDMDHENMFWYRQDPGLGLRLIYFSYDVKMKEKGDIPEGYSVSREKKERFSLILESASTNQTSMYLCASSFHRALNTEAFFGQGTRLTVV.

The chain combines TRBV28 with TRBJ2-2, with TRBD1 as a possible D gene (6 bases). This CDR3 has 15 amino acids. The V gene's germline CDR1 is MDHEN and CDR2 SYDVKM. Trimming shortened V by 5 bases and J by 3 bases, and 13 bases separated the two germline ends. CDR3 in amino acids: CASSRRRGDTGELFF. For the CDR3, the DNA is TGTGCCAGCAGTCGGCGCAGGGGAGACACCGGGGAGCTGTTTTTT. The full variable domain, in which reference TRBV28 and TRBJ2-2 provide the parts outside the CDR3, is DVKVTQSSRYLVKRTGEKVFLECVQDMDHENMFWYRQDPGLGLRLIYFSYDVKMKEKGDIPEGYSVSREKKERFSLILESASTNQTSMYLCASSRRRGDTGELFFGEGSRLTVL.

The rearrangement joins TRBV28 to TRBJ2-7; the match to TRBD1 covers 8 bases. Germline V lookup: CDR1 MDHEN, CDR2 SYDVKM. After removal of 8 bases from V and 0 bases from J, the junction contained 9 bases not matched to a gene. The CDR3 contains 15 residues. CDR3 bases: TGTGCCAGCCGAATAGACAGGGGTTTCTCCTACGAGCAGTACTTC. This gives the protein CASRIDRGFSYEQYF.

The chain couples TRBV7-2 to TRBJ2-1, with TRBD2 identical over 8 bases. Germline loops: CDR1 SGHTA, CDR2 FQGNSA. Trimming cost V 7 bases and J 4 bases; bases outside gene matches: 9. The CDR3 is made up of 15 amino acids. For the CDR3, the DNA is TGTGCCAGCAACGGGGGGGGAGCGGCGTACAATGAGCAGTTCTTC. As protein: CASNGGGAAYNEQFF.

This clone showed up just once. The chain joins TRBV3-1 (or the pseudogene TRBV3-2) to TRBJ2-3; 8 nucleotides agree with TRBD2. From germline, CDR1 is LGHDT and CDR2 YNNKEL (reference sequence). J gave up 0 bases and V 5 bases, and 7 bases lay outside the gene matches. The CDR3 runs 16 residues. CDR3 DNA: TGTGCCAGCAGCGCGGGGGGAGATTCTAGCACAGATACGCAGTATTTT. Translated: CASSAGGDSSTDTQYF.

The chain combines TRBV14 with TRBJ1-2, with no clear D. V lost 1 base, J lost 0 bases, and 3 bases lay in between. This CDR3 contains 13 residues. Germline V lookup: CDR1 SGHDN, CDR2 FVKESK. In DNA form, the CDR3 reads TGTGCCAGCAGCCAAGCAACTAACTATGGCTACACCTTC. It is translated as CASSQATNYGYTF.